These T cell receptor beta chains were read from a single sample in a study of cytomegalovirus exposure and HLA in healthy donors. The repertoire was sequenced with immunoSEQ multiplex PCR; TCRdb's copy has only in-frame clones and lacks some. This table lists about 130,000 clones. The sample taken for sequencing was PBMCs. Receptors originate from a woman in her thirties or forties in good health and CMV-seropositive. The CDR3 runs from the conserved cysteine through the conserved F or W. D genes are given only for firm matches.

V gene	J gene	D gene	CDR3 protein	CDR3 DNA
TRBV7-8	TRBJ2-7	.	CASSLGDEQYF	TGTGCCAGCAGCTTGGGAGACGAGCAGTACTTC
TRBV27	TRBJ2-3	.	CASRRHSTDTQYF	TGTGCCAGCAGGCGCCACAGCACAGATACGCAGTATTTT
TRBV4-3	TRBJ2-1	TRBD1	CASSLGQAGSYNEQFF	TGCGCCAGCAGCCTAGGACAGGCCGGCTCCTACAATGAGCAGTTCTTC
TRBV5-4	TRBJ2-7	.	CASSLGGQIISYEQYF	TGTGCCAGCAGCTTGGGAGGACAGATCATTTCCTACGAGCAGTACTTC
TRBV5-1	TRBJ2-6	TRBD2	CASRPQGRESVTGANVLTF	TGCGCCAGCAGGCCTCAAGGGCGGGAGAGCGTCACCGGGGCCAACGTCCTGACTTTC
TRBV5-4	TRBJ2-7	.	CASSSSSAEQYF	TGTGCCAGCAGCTCGTCTAGCGCCGAGCAGTACTTC
TRBV11-2	TRBJ2-3	TRBD2	CASSFLGLAEDTQYF	TGTGCCAGCAGCTTCCTCGGACTAGCAGAAGATACGCAGTATTTT
TRBV5-6	TRBJ2-3	TRBD1	CASSPGTATSTDTQYF	TGTGCCAGCAGCCCGGGGACAGCCACTAGCACAGATACGCAGTATTTT
TRBV2	TRBJ2-7	.	CASSELGEQYF	TGTGCCAGCAGTGAGCTAGGCGAGCAGTACTTC
TRBV11-2	TRBJ2-3	.	CASSLGVAVSTDTQYF	TGTGCCAGCAGCTTAGGAGTAGCGGTTAGCACAGATACGCAGTATTTT
TRBV27	TRBJ2-1	TRBD2	CASSTHPGLVSGEQFF	TGTGCCAGCAGTACCCACCCGGGACTAGTGAGTGGTGAGCAGTTCTTC
TRBV7-6	TRBJ2-5	TRBD2	CASSLNARLAGVAQYF	TGTGCCAGCAGCTTAAATGCACGCCTAGCGGGAGTAGCCCAGTACTTC
TRBV29-1	TRBJ2-7	TRBD2	CSAGETSGNQQYF	TGCAGCGCCGGAGAGACTAGCGGAAATCAGCAGTACTTC
TRBV5-6	TRBJ2-7	.	CASSLAEAEQYF	TGTGCCAGCAGCTTGGCCGAGGCCGAGCAGTACTTC
TRBV27	TRBJ2-7	TRBD2	CASSLLGRAREQYF	TGTGCCAGCAGTTTATTGGGGAGGGCGCGAGAGCAGTACTTC
TRBV4-3	TRBJ2-1	TRBD2	CASSGGLADHNEQFF	TGCGCCAGCAGCGGGGGACTAGCGGACCACAATGAGCAGTTCTTC
TRBV6-5	TRBJ1-6	.	CASSYSDWNSPLHF	TGTGCCAGCAGTTATTCGGACTGGAATTCACCCCTCCACTTT
TRBV12-5	TRBJ1-2	.	CASGLPGGGYTF	TGTGCTAGTGGTTTGCCCGGAGGTGGCTACACCTTC
TRBV27	TRBJ1-2	.	CASSLSGLGNGNYGYTF	TGTGCCAGCAGTTTATCGGGACTCGGGAACGGTAACTATGGCTACACCTTC
TRBV18	TRBJ2-5	TRBD1	CASSTGQGNGETQYF	TGTGCCAGCTCAACCGGACAGGGCAATGGAGAGACCCAGTACTTC
TRBV7-8	TRBJ1-5	TRBD1	CASSRTRGGDNQPQHF	TGTGCCAGCAGCCGGACGAGAGGGGGCGACAATCAGCCCCAGCATTTT
TRBV6-6	TRBJ2-5	TRBD2	CASSYGSAGEETQYF	TGTGCCAGCAGTTACGGGTCAGCGGGGGAAGAGACCCAGTACTTC
TRBV29-1	TRBJ2-1	TRBD2	CSVEVSSGRGEQFF	TGCAGCGTTGAAGTTTCGAGCGGGAGAGGTGAGCAGTTCTTC
TRBV7-6	TRBJ2-1	.	CASSSGLQREQFF	TGTGCCAGCAGCTCGGGACTCCAACGTGAGCAGTTCTTC
TRBV7-3	TRBJ2-5	TRBD1	CASSSRTGGIETQYF	TGTGCCAGCAGCTCCCGGACAGGGGGCATAGAGACCCAGTACTTC
TRBV7-9	TRBJ2-5	TRBD1	CASSWGTGKETQYF	TGTGCCAGCAGCTGGGGGACAGGGAAAGAGACCCAGTACTTC
TRBV2	TRBJ1-2	TRBD1	CASRADRGRGGGYTF	TGTGCCAGCAGGGCGGACAGGGGGCGAGGAGGAGGCTACACCTTC
TRBV4-3	TRBJ2-3	TRBD2	CASSQSGGVLDTQYF	TGCGCCAGCAGCCAGAGCGGGGGGGTGTTGGATACGCAGTATTTT
TRBV29-1	TRBJ2-5	TRBD2	CSVSRTSGKEQYF	TGCAGCGTCAGTCGGACTAGCGGAAAAGAGCAGTACTTC
TRBV5-1	TRBJ1-1	TRBD1	CASSLQGVDTEAFF	TGCGCCAGCAGCTTGCAGGGGGTTGACACTGAAGCTTTCTTT
TRBV2	TRBJ1-1	.	CASYQGGEEGAFF	TGTGCCAGTTATCAAGGAGGAGAGGAAGGAGCTTTCTTT
TRBV28	TRBJ1-5	.	CASSLQGRKQPQHF	TGTGCCAGCAGTTTACAGGGTAGGAAACAGCCCCAGCATTTT
TRBV28	TRBJ2-3	TRBD2	CASGGLDRHTDTQYF	TGTGCCAGCGGGGGACTAGACCGTCACACAGATACGCAGTATTTT
TRBV2	TRBJ2-1	.	CASSVTDNEQFF	TGTGCCAGCAGTGTAACAGACAATGAGCAGTTCTTC
TRBV5-3	TRBJ1-3	.	CARSLASSGNTIYF	TGTGCCAGAAGCTTGGCCAGTTCCGGAAACACCATATATTTT